A single T cell receptor (beta chain) is shown here with its context. TCRdb's table, derived via immunoSEQ multiplex PCR, lists solely in-frame clones and lacks some. The top ten hold about 3.6% of the sample, which has roughly 380,000 clones, about 85% seen once. These data belong to a study of blood T cell repertoires in COVID-19. Study-level background: Italy, Spain and the United States were the sources of the convalescent and acute COVID-19 samples.

V was clipped by 4 bases and J by 1 base; unmatched bases: 1. The CDR3 runs 17 residues. CDR1 is SGHTA and CDR2 is FQGNSA in the germline V gene. Sequenced sample: peripheral blood. This chain uses TRBV7-2 with TRBJ2-1; 16 nucleotides align to TRBD2. This TCR came from a woman aged 18-35 years with acute or convalescent COVID-19. Here the CDR3 reads CASSSGLAGGSYNEQFF. The CDR3 coding sequence is TGTGCCAGCAGCTCGGGACTAGCGGGAGGGTCCTACAATGAGCAGTTCTTC.